These 3 T cell receptor beta chains originate from one sample sequenced in a study of blood T cell repertoires in COVID-19 (dated by TCRdb to about 2020). The library was generated by the immunoSEQ multiplex PCR assay. This immuneACCESS table, as held by TCRdb, lists in-frame sequences with V and J called but not all clones. Of the missing ones, under half trace to an unresolved V gene in checked studies; the others have no known cause. For this sample there are about 70,000 clones; around 78% appear just once. Roughly a sixth of the sample goes to the ten largest clones. Sequenced sample: peripheral blood. Receptors were obtained from a human donor in a cohort sampled during active COVID-19.

V and J are TRBV5-8 and TRBJ1-4; D is ambiguous. V was clipped by 4 bases and J by 3 bases, with 13 bases between them. The CDR3 extends over 15 amino acids. Germline lookup yields CDR1 SGHTS and CDR2 YDEGEE. The CDR3 nucleotides are TGTGCCAGCAGCCCCGCTGGGAGAGCTAATGAAAAACTGTTTTTT. Its translation: CASSPAGRANEKLFF. The full variable domain, completed using reference TRBV5-8 and TRBJ1-4, is EAGVTQSPTHLIKTRGQQATLRCSPISGHTSVYWYQQALGLGLQFLLWYDEGEERNRGNFPPRFSGRQFPNYSSELNVNALELEDSALYLCASSPAGRANEKLFFGSGTQLSVL.

This clone was found a few times. The gene calls are TRBV7-9 and TRBJ1-5; 8 nucleotides match TRBD1. Germline V gene data show CDR1 as SEHNR and CDR2 as FQNEAQ (reference sequence). V gave up 6 bases and J gave up 2 bases; unmatched junction bases: 6. The CDR3 runs to 15 residues. CDR3: CASSPGQGGNQPQHF. CDR3 bases: TGTGCCAGCAGTCCCGGACAGGGAGGCAATCAGCCCCAGCATTTT.

This chain links TRBV19 with TRBJ1-5, with 9 bases that match TRBD1. V trimming: 7 bases; J trimming: 7 bases; junction bases outside the gene matches: 11. CDR3 size: 15 residues. The V gene's germline CDR1 is LNHDA and CDR2 SQIVND (reference sequence). CDR3 in DNA: TGTGCCAGTAAACCACAGGGGGCCGGTGGCCAGCCCCAGCATTTT. Residues: CASKPQGAGGQPQHF.